One and the same sample provided the 32 T cell receptor beta chains below, sequenced in a study of CD4 T cells in relation to SARS-CoV-2 and coronaviruses. Which antigens these TCRs recognize remains unknown. CD4+ T cells from unexposed donors were obtained before the COVID-19 pandemic (2011-2018). The cells were cultured for around ten days before CD4+ T cells were isolated. The method was immunoSEQ multiplex PCR; TCRdb's version includes in-frame clones alone and lacks a portion of them. This table has more than 25,000 clones, around 72% appearing once. Sequenced: CD4+ T cells from PBMCs, cultured in vitro. Receptors were obtained from a human donor in good health.

The chain uses TRBV6-5 and TRBJ2-7; D ambiguous. Trimming cost V 7 bases and J 3 bases, with 10 bases left between them. Germline V gives CDR1 MNHEY, CDR2 SVGAGI. The CDR3 has 12 residues. CDR3 DNA: TGTGCCAGCACAGACATTTACTACGAGCAGTACTTC. Residues: CASTDIYYEQYF.

The V gene is TRBV9, the J gene TRBJ2-5, with TRBD1 matching over 7 bases. The CDR3 extends over 14 amino acids. V gave up 3 bases and J gave up 5 bases; unmatched junction bases: 7. Looked up from germline, CDR1 is SGDLS and CDR2 is YYNGEE. CDR3 coding DNA: TGTGCCAGCAGCGCTCCGGCAGGGGGTGAGACCCAGTACTTC. It yields the protein CASSAPAGGETQYF.

The rearrangement uses TRBV3-1 (or the pseudogene TRBV3-2) and TRBJ2-7; D is unclear. V lost 0 bases and J 5 bases, leaving 2 bases between the germline ends. This CDR3 has 11 residues. Germline V lookup: CDR1 LGHDT, CDR2 YNNKEL (reference sequence). The CDR3 coding sequence is TGTGCCAGCAGCCAAGAACACGAGCAGTACTTC. It encodes CASSQEHEQYF.

The rearrangement uses TRBV6-5 and TRBJ2-7, with no clear D. Germline values: CDR1 MNHEY, CDR2 SVGAGI. The V gene lost 10 bases and the J gene lost 3 bases, with 13 bases spanning the gap. CDR3 size: 12 residues. The CDR3 nucleotides read TGTGCCATATCGTGGTGTCGCTACGAGCAGTACTTC. It codes for CAISWCRYEQYF.

This chain uses TRBV7-8 with TRBJ1-1, with unresolved D. Germline CDR1 is SGHVS and CDR2 is FQNEAQ. The ends were cut back, 1 base at V and 0 bases at J, with 9 bases in the middle. The CDR3 runs 15 residues. In nucleotides, the CDR3 is TGTGCCAGCAGCTTAGAAATCAGAATGAACACTGAAGCTTTCTTT. This sequence encodes CASSLEIRMNTEAFF.

The V call is TRBV19, the J call TRBJ2-6; 9 bases fit TRBD1. The ends lost 4 bases at V and 2 bases at J; junction bases unmatched: 0. Germline loops: CDR1 LNHDA, CDR2 SQIVND (reference sequence). This CDR3 comprises 15 residues. In DNA, the CDR3 is TGTGCCAGTAGTAGGGACAGGGCTGGGGCCAACGTCCTGACTTTC. It translates to CASSRDRAGANVLTF.

The CDR3 DNA reads TGCGCCAGCAGCTTAGGACTAGCGGGGGTCACCGGGGAGCTGTTTTTT. Amino acids: CASSLGLAGVTGELFF. The chain employs TRBV5-1 and TRBJ2-2, with TRBD2 matching over 13 bases. The CDR3 length is 16 residues. With V trimmed by 2 bases and J by 4 bases, 2 bases remained unmatched. CDR1 and CDR2 (germline): SGHRS, YFSETQ.

This clone has more than one count but fewer than ten. This chain joins TRBV7-9 and TRBJ1-1; 7 bases align to TRBD1. The V and J ends lost 6 bases and 5 bases, in that order; junction bases with no gene match: 12. Germline V gives CDR1 SEHNR, CDR2 FQNEAQ (reference sequence). The CDR3 is made up of 15 amino acids. The CDR3 coding sequence is TGTGCCAGCAGACCTAAGGACAGGCTGGGGACTGAAGCTTTCTTT. Translated: CASRPKDRLGTEAFF.

This chain links TRBV9 with TRBJ1-4, with a possible D match to TRBD1 (5 bases). Germline V lookup: CDR1 SGDLS, CDR2 YYNGEE. The V gene lost 0 bases and the J gene lost 4 bases, with 16 bases spanning the gap. This CDR3 has 17 amino acids. The CDR3 DNA reads TGTGCCAGCAGCGTAGAGGACACCGGACCACTTAATGAAAAACTGTTTTTT. Its protein product is CASSVEDTGPLNEKLFF.

This clone showed up just a few times. Its ends do not fully match the called genes, so a read error is possible. The rearrangement links TRBV7-7 to TRBJ2-3; D assignment may be TRBD1 or TRBD2 (5 bases each). Germline CDR1 is SSHAT and CDR2 is FNYEAQ (reference sequence). The CDR3 has 15 residues. CDR3 sequence (DNA): TGTGCTAGCAGCTCGGGACCAGCCAGCACAGATACGCAGTATTTT. Amino acid sequence: CASSSGPASTDTQYF.

This sequence joins TRBV4-1 and TRBJ2-3; D perhaps matches TRBD1 (5 bases). The germline V gene encodes CDR1 MGHRA and CDR2 YSYEKL. V lost 4 bases and J 1 base, leaving 12 bases between the germline ends. The CDR3 is made up of 15 amino acids. The CDR3 nucleotides read TGCGCCAGCAGCCCCCAGGGTACACGCACAGATACGCAGTATTTT. Translating it yields CASSPQGTRTDTQYF.

This clone was detected only once. V is TRBV2 and J is TRBJ1-4; D not resolved. V was trimmed by 7 bases and J by 4 bases, leaving 10 bases between them. Germline CDR1 reads SNHLY; CDR2 reads FYNNEI. There are 13 residues in the CDR3. CDR3 amino acids: CASNQGVNEKLFF. The CDR3 DNA reads as TGTGCCAGCAATCAAGGAGTTAATGAAAAACTGTTTTTT.

J is TRBJ2-3 and V is TRBV7-3; TRBD2 matches 13 bases. CDR1 is SGHTA, CDR2 FQGTGA, per germline. The CDR3 is 16 residues long. V shed 4 bases, J shed 4 bases, and the junction held 5 bases outside the gene matches. CDR3 sequence: CASSSGLAGVSDTQYF. CDR3 nucleotides: TGTGCCAGCAGCTCCGGACTAGCGGGAGTCTCAGATACGCAGTATTTT.

This clone occurred once. CDR3 in DNA: TGTGCCAGCAGCCATCTTGCGGGAGGGCCTGCTGGGGCCAACGTCCTGACTTTC. Translated, it gives CASSHLAGGPAGANVLTF. The rearrangement uses TRBV3-1 (or the pseudogene TRBV3-2) and TRBJ2-6; 9 bases match TRBD2. The junction had 8 bases not matched to a gene; V was cut back by 3 bases and J by 2 bases. CDR1 and CDR2 (germline): LGHDT, YNNKEL (reference sequence). The CDR3 has 18 amino acids.

The rearrangement uses TRBV7-6 and TRBJ2-2; TRBD2 might be the D (5 bases). Trimming took 5 bases from V and 0 from J, leaving 19 bases between them. Germline V lookup: CDR1 SGHVS, CDR2 FNYEAQ. There are 18 residues in the CDR3. The CDR3 region is CASSLNRAGLTNTGELFF. The CDR3 DNA follows: TGTGCCAGCAGCCTAAACCGGGCAGGACTCACGAACACCGGGGAGCTGTTTTTT. The full variable domain, in which reference TRBV7-6 and TRBJ2-2 provide the parts outside the CDR3, is GAGVSQSPRYKVTKRGQDVALRCDPISGHVSLYWYRQALGQGPEFLTYFNYEAQQDKSGLPNDRFSAERPEGSISTLTIQRTEQRDSAMYRCASSLNRAGLTNTGELFFGEGSRLTVL.

This clone appeared a single time. V and J are TRBV3-1 (or the pseudogene TRBV3-2) and TRBJ1-1, with D possibly being TRBD1 (6 bases). Germline values: CDR1 LGHDT, CDR2 YNNKEL (reference sequence). The V and J ends lost 0 bases and 8 bases respectively, with 13 bases between them. The CDR3 totals 14 residues. In DNA, the CDR3 is TGTGCCAGCAGCCAAGAAAATCCCGGGACAGAAGCTTTCTTT. It yields the protein CASSQENPGTEAFF.

The rearrangement uses TRBV3-1 (or the pseudogene TRBV3-2) and TRBJ2-7; no clear D. The CDR3 contains 12 residues. CDR1 and CDR2 (germline): LGHDT, YNNKEL (reference sequence). V dropped 0 bases and J dropped 7 bases, with 7 bases sitting between them. The CDR3: CASSQDSQEQYF. In DNA form, the CDR3 reads TGTGCCAGCAGCCAAGATAGCCAGGAGCAGTACTTC.

V usage is TRBV27 and J usage is TRBJ2-7; D is perhaps TRBD2 (5 bases). Per the germline V gene, CDR1 is MNHEY and CDR2 is SMNVEV (reference sequence). Trimming took off 2 bases at V and 0 bases at J, with 11 bases between the two ends. The CDR3 spans 15 residues. CDR3 nucleotide sequence: TGTGCCAGCAGTTTAAGGTTGGGGAGCTCCTACGAGCAGTACTTC. Translation: CASSLRLGSSYEQYF.

V is TRBV19 and J is TRBJ1-5, with D uncertain. V was clipped by 4 bases and J by 4 bases, with 8 bases between them. Looked up from germline, CDR1 is LNHDA and CDR2 is SQIVND (reference sequence). The CDR3 is 13 residues long. The CDR3 here is CASSKQQNQPQHF. The CDR3 DNA is TGTGCCAGTAGTAAACAGCAGAATCAGCCCCAGCATTTT.

The chain combines TRBV11-3 with TRBJ2-3; TRBD1 aligns across 8 bases. Germline CDR1 and CDR2: SGHNT and YENEEA. The CDR3 sequence is 16 residues long. Germline trimming cut 5 bases from V and 0 bases from J; bases unmatched to any gene: 7. The CDR3 loop is CASSTGQGPSTDTQYF. CDR3 nucleotide sequence: TGTGCCAGCAGCACAGGACAGGGACCTAGCACAGATACGCAGTATTTT. Full variable domain (outside the CDR3, taken from reference TRBV11-3 and TRBJ2-3): EAGVVQSPRYKIIEKKQPVAFWCNPISGHNTLYWYLQNLGQGPELLIRYENEEAVDDSQLPKDRFSAERLKGVDSTLKIQPAELGDSAVYLCASSTGQGPSTDTQYFGPGTRLTVL.

This chain joins TRBV6-5 and TRBJ1-6; 8 bases map to TRBD1. The CDR3 runs to 15 residues. Per germline, CDR1 MNHEY and CDR2 SVGAGI. Trimming removed 0 bases from V and 7 bases from J; junction bases left unmatched: 2. In DNA form, the CDR3 reads TGTGCCAGCAGTTACTCCGGGACAGGCAATTCACCCCTCCACTTT. Translation: CASSYSGTGNSPLHF.

This clone was found once. The V and J genes are TRBV19 and TRBJ1-2, with a tentative D call TRBD1 (5 bases). V gave up 2 bases and J gave up 5 bases, with 18 bases separating them. Germline V gene data show CDR1 as LNHDA and CDR2 as SQIVND (reference sequence). The CDR3 contains 16 residues. CDR3 in DNA: TGTGCCAGTAGTATATCCATAGAGGGGTGGGGATATGGCTACACCTTC. It codes for CASSISIEGWGYGYTF.

The CDR3: CASSIGPSGRLPYEQYF. The CDR3 region has the DNA TGTGCCAGTAGTATAGGGCCTAGCGGTCGCCTCCCATACGAGCAGTACTTC. The chain uses TRBV19 and TRBJ2-7, with TRBD2 matching over 7 bases. V was pared by 1 base and J by 4 bases, with 13 bases of the junction left unmatched. CDR1 is LNHDA and CDR2 is SQIVND in the germline V gene (reference sequence). There are 17 residues in the CDR3.

This chain links TRBV10-3 with TRBJ2-5; possibly TRBD1 or TRBD2 for D (5 bases each). The V end was cut by 3 bases, the J end by 2 bases, with 7 bases between. Looked up from germline, CDR1 is ENHRY and CDR2 is SYGVKD. This CDR3 region has 13 residues. CDR3 in amino acids: CAISEWGQETQYF. Written as DNA, the CDR3 is TGTGCCATCAGTGAATGGGGGCAAGAGACCCAGTACTTC.

V usage is TRBV18 and J usage is TRBJ2-7; D gene ambiguous. V dropped 5 bases and J dropped 3 bases, with 8 bases sitting between them. The germline V gene encodes CDR1 KGHSH and CDR2 LQKENI. This CDR3 has 12 amino acids. CDR3 region: CASSGGNYEQYF. The CDR3 coding sequence is TGTGCCAGCTCAGGCGGAAACTACGAGCAGTACTTC.

CDR3 sequence: CASSQEIVMNTEAFF. The CDR3 region has the DNA TGCGCCAGCAGCCAAGAAATTGTGATGAACACTGAAGCTTTCTTT. The chain joins TRBV4-3 to TRBJ1-1; no clear D. Germline CDR1 and CDR2: LGHNA and YSLEER. V was trimmed by 0 bases and J by 0 bases, leaving 8 bases between them. The CDR3 runs to 15 residues.

This rearrangement joins TRBV4-3 to TRBJ2-3, with 7 bases fitting TRBD1. V shed 5 bases and J 1 base; nucleotides not matched to a gene: 9. The CDR3 contains 16 residues. Germline V gene data show CDR1 as LGHNA and CDR2 as YSLEER. The CDR3 loop is CASSEITGVGTDTQYF. CDR3 sequence (DNA): TGCGCCAGCAGCGAAATAACAGGGGTCGGCACAGATACGCAGTATTTT.

This chain joins TRBV12-5 and TRBJ1-6; D call uncertain. With 1 base removed from V and 8 bases from J, the gap between germline ends came to 6 bases. Germline V gives CDR1 LGHNT, CDR2 FRNRAP. CDR3 length equals 13 residues. CDR3 sequence (DNA): TGTGCTAGTGGTTTGGACCCCCATTCACCCCTCCACTTT. Translation: CASGLDPHSPLHF.

V and J are TRBV7-2 and TRBJ1-2; no reliable D call. The V end was cut by 4 bases, the J end by 4 bases, with 10 bases between. The V gene's germline CDR1 is SGHTA and CDR2 FQGNSA. The CDR3 is 13 residues long. The CDR3 region is CASSSSSFYGYTF. CDR3 in DNA: TGTGCCAGCAGCTCCTCGAGCTTCTATGGCTACACCTTC.

This chain uses TRBV7-6 with TRBJ2-1; TRBD2 matches 10 bases. V was clipped by 5 bases and J by 3 bases; unmatched bases: 10. This CDR3 has 17 amino acids. Germline V CDR1 and CDR2: SGHVS, FNYEAQ. CDR3 in amino acids: CASSQSGGAADYNEQFF. The CDR3 DNA sequence: TGTGCCAGCAGCCAAAGCGGGGGGGCCGCCGACTACAATGAGCAGTTCTTC.

The chain combines TRBV7-2 with TRBJ2-7, with TRBD2 matching 7 bases. Germline loops: CDR1 SGHTA, CDR2 FQGNSA. V was clipped by 1 base and J by 0 bases; unmatched bases: 3. The CDR3 is 15 residues long. The CDR3, as DNA: TGTGCCAGCAGCTTAGAGGGCGGGAGCTCCTACGAGCAGTACTTC. The encoded protein is CASSLEGGSSYEQYF.

This chain uses TRBV18 with TRBJ2-1, with D perhaps given as TRBD1 or TRBD2 (5 bases each). The CDR3 runs to 13 residues. CDR1 and CDR2 (germline): KGHSH, LQKENI. The ends were cut back, 0 bases at V and 8 bases at J, with 8 bases in the middle. The CDR3 sequence: CASSPPTGHEQFF. Here the CDR3 DNA reads TGTGCCAGCTCACCACCGACGGGGCATGAGCAGTTCTTC.